The present T cell receptor beta chain was sequenced within a study of shared clonotypes between healthy human individuals. Sequencing was performed with immunoSEQ multiplex PCR; in TCRdb, only in-frame clones are kept and a portion is missing. The data hold about 460,000 clones, with roughly 80% observed a single time. CDR3 length: 14 residues. CDR1 LNHNV and CDR2 YYDKDF come from the germline V gene (reference sequence). V lost 6 bases and J lost 3, with 12 bases in between. Sequences were obtained from PBMCs. The receptor's source is a woman in her 40s in good health. Some clones in this sample may be carry-over from other donors' samples. This chain joins TRBV15 and TRBJ1-3; D perhaps matches TRBD1 (6 bases). The CDR3 here is CATSSDRSGNTIYF. CDR3 coding DNA: TGTGCCACCAGTTCAGACAGGAGTGGAAACACCATATATTTT.